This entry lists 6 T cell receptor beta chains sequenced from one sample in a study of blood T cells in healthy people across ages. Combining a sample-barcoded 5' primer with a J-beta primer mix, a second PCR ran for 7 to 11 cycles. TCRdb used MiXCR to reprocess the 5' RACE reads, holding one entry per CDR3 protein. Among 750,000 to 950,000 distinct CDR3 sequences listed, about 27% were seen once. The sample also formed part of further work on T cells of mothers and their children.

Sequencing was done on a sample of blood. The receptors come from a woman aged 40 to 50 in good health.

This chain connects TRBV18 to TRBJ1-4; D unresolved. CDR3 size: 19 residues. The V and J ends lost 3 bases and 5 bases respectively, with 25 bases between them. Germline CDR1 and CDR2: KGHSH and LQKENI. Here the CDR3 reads CASSPLLGTDEPRNEKLFF. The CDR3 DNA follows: TGTGCCAGCTCACCTCTTCTCGGCACAGATGAACCGCGGAATGAAAAACTGTTTTTT.

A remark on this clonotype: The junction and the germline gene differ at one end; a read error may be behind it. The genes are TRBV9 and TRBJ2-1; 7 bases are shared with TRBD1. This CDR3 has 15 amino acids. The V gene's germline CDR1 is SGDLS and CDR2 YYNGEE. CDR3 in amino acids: CAGSAGASGGNEQFF. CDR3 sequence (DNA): TGTGCCGGCAGCGCAGGGGCCTCAGGGGGCAATGAGCAGTTCTTC. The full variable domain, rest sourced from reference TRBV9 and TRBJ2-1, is DSGVTQTPKHLITATGQRVTLRCSPRSGDLSVYWYQQSLDQGLQFLIQYYNGEERAKGNILERFSAQQFPDLHSELNLSSLELGDSALYFCAGSAGASGGNEQFFGPGTRLTVL.

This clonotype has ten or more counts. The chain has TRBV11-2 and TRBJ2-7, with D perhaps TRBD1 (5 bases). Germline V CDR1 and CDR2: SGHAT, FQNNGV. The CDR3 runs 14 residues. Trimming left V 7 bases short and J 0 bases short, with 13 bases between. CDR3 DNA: TGTGCCAGCACCAACAGGCGAAGCTCCTACGAGCAGTACTTC. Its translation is CASTNRRSSYEQYF.

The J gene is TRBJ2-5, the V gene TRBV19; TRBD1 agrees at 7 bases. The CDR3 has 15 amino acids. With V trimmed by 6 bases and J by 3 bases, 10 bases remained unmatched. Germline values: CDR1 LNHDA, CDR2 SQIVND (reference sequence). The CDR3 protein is CASRNNRGGEETQYF. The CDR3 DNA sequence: TGTGCCAGTAGAAATAACAGGGGTGGGGAAGAGACCCAGTACTTC.

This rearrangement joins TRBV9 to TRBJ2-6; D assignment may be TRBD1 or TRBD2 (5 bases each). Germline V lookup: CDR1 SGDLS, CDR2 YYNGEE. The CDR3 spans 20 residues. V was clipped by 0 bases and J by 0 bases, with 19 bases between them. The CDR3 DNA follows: TGTGCCAGCAGCGTAGCCAGGGACCCCGAACTTTTCTCTGGGGCCAACGTCCTGACTTTC. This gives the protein CASSVARDPELFSGANVLTF.

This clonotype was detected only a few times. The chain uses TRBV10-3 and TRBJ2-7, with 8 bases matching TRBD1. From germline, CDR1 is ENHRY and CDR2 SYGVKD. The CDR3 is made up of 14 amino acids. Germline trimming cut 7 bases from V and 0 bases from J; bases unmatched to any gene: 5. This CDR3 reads CAIKRQGSSYEQYF. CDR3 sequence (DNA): TGTGCCATCAAGAGACAGGGGAGCTCCTACGAGCAGTACTTC.